Listed below are T cell receptor beta chains from one sample, sequenced in a study of T cell repertoires in ileal Crohn's disease. Using immunoSEQ multiplex PCR, the repertoire was profiled, and TCRdb retains in-frame clones only, with some absent. Of 16,000 or so clones listed, 80% to 95% are singletons. The sequencing input was ileal tissue. These receptors were collected from an adult with Crohn's disease. The CDR3 runs from the conserved cysteine through the conserved F or W. The order of the fields is D gene, J gene, clone size, V gene, CDR3 protein, CDR3 DNA. A D gene is named only where the DNA matches it firmly. Size is stated for part of the rows, as once, few or many counts, or as a class when the clone is expanded.

>TRBD1|TRBJ2-4|-|TRBV19
CATQTGDGLKNIQYF
TGTGCCACCCAGACAGGGGACGGGCTCAAAAACATTCAGTACTTC
>TRBD1|TRBJ1-3|-|TRBV7-8
CASSAPQQGFSGNTIYF
TGTGCCAGCAGCGCCCCCCAACAGGGGTTCTCTGGAAACACCATATATTTT
>-|TRBJ2-2|-|TRBV5-1
CASSEGLGTGELFF
TGCGCCAGCAGCGAGGGACTTGGGACCGGGGAGCTGTTTTTT
>TRBD2|TRBJ2-1|-|TRBV5-4
CASSLSLGLAGVAYNEQFF
TGTGCCAGCAGCTTGAGCTTGGGACTAGCGGGGGTGGCCTACAATGAGCAGTTCTTC
>TRBD1|TRBJ2-7|-|TRBV9
CASSVGQGFGYEQYF
TGTGCCAGCAGCGTAGGACAGGGTTTTGGCTACGAGCAGTACTTC
>TRBD1|TRBJ2-1|once|TRBV2
CASSTDRGPHNEQFF
TGTGCCAGCAGTACCGACAGGGGCCCGCACAATGAGCAGTTCTTC
>-|TRBJ2-5|-|TRBV2
CANERAEQETQYF
TGTGCAAACGAGCGGGCAGAACAAGAGACCCAGTACTTC
>-|TRBJ1-2|-|TRBV9
CASSDSGDDGYTF
TGTGCCAGCAGTGACTCAGGGGATGATGGCTACACCTTC
>TRBD1|TRBJ2-1|-|TRBV7-9
CASSFVFGTGTYNEQFF
TGTGCCAGCAGCTTCGTTTTCGGGACAGGGACTTACAATGAGCAGTTCTTC
>TRBD1|TRBJ1-2|once|TRBV29-1
CSVVPGQGAINYGYTF
TGCAGCGTTGTTCCGGGACAGGGGGCCATAAACTATGGCTACACCTTC
>-|TRBJ2-5|-|TRBV27
CASTPGAGQETQYF
TGTGCCAGCACCCCTGGGGCAGGACAAGAGACCCAGTACTTC
>-|TRBJ2-5|-|TRBV11-3
CASSLRNQETQYF
TGTGCCAGCAGCTTAAGGAACCAAGAGACCCAGTACTTC
>-|TRBJ1-1|-|TRBV6-6
CASSYSSAGFGTEAFF
TGTGCCAGCAGTTACTCGTCTGCAGGGTTTGGCACTGAAGCTTTCTTT
>-|TRBJ1-5|-|TRBV6-5
CASSEGRGNQPQHF
TGTGCCAGCAGTGAGGGAAGGGGCAATCAGCCCCAGCATTTT
>-|TRBJ1-1|-|TRBV6-5
CASSHYRTLEIEAFF
TGTGCCAGCAGTCATTACAGAACATTGGAGATTGAAGCTTTCTTT
>-|TRBJ1-5|-|TRBV6-1
CASSEAGHHNQPQHF
TGTGCCAGCAGTGAAGCCGGACACCACAATCAGCCCCAGCATTTT
>-|TRBJ1-5|-|TRBV7-2
CASSLDGLTQHF
TGTGCCAGCAGCTTAGATGGGCTTACCCAGCATTTT
>-|TRBJ1-1|-|TRBV4-2
CASSQGIGYSGAQRDTEAFF
TGTGCCAGCAGCCAAGGCATCGGGTACTCCGGGGCTCAGAGGGACACTGAAGCTTTCTTT
>-|TRBJ1-4|-|TRBV19
CASTFGTGEKLFF
TGTGCCAGTACTTTCGGGACCGGGGAAAAACTGTTTTTT
>-|TRBJ1-2|-|TRBV11-2
CASVGTRGYGYTF
TGTGCCAGCGTCGGGACTCGGGGCTATGGCTACACCTTC
>TRBD1|TRBJ2-3|-|TRBV9
CASSRGQDRTDTQYF
TGTGCCAGCAGCAGAGGACAGGACCGCACAGATACGCAGTATTTT
>-|TRBJ1-5|-|TRBV11-2
CASSRAGGLGGNQPQHF
TGTGCCAGCAGCAGAGCGGGGGGACTGGGCGGCAATCAGCCCCAGCATTTT
>-|TRBJ1-1|-|TRBV29-1
CSVSKGWGNTEAFF
TGCAGCGTATCAAAAGGGTGGGGGAACACTGAAGCTTTCTTT
>TRBD1|TRBJ1-2|-|TRBV6-5
CASSLRQGANGYTF
TGTGCCAGCAGCCTACGACAGGGAGCCAATGGCTACACCTTC
>-|TRBJ1-1|once|TRBV30
CAWRYGGATEAFF
TGTGCCTGGAGGTATGGGGGAGCCACTGAAGCTTTCTTT
>-|TRBJ1-2|-|TRBV15
CATSRDVRSPRGYTF
TGTGCCACCAGCAGAGATGTGCGATCGCCGCGGGGCTACACCTTC
>-|TRBJ2-7|-|TRBV12-1
CASSSLQGRLYEQYF
TGTGCCAGCAGCTCCTTACAGGGGAGATTGTACGAGCAGTACTTC
>-|TRBJ1-4|-|TRBV5-1
CASSLVSGRGFATNEKLFF
TGCGCCAGCAGCTTGGTGTCAGGACGGGGATTTGCAACTAATGAAAAACTGTTTTTT
>TRBD1|TRBJ1-2|-|TRBV5-1
CASSSTGDYGYTF
TGCGCCAGCAGCTCGACAGGGGACTATGGCTACACCTTC
>TRBD2|TRBJ2-1|-|TRBV29-1
CSVEDQDSGVRFF
TGCAGCGTTGAAGATCAGGATAGCGGGGTTCGGTTCTTC
>-|TRBJ1-5|-|TRBV18
CASSSSPAVESPQHF
TGTGCCAGCTCATCCTCCCCGGCGGTGGAATCGCCCCAGCATTTT
>-|TRBJ1-1|-|TRBV11-2
CASSLGAGSIPEAFF
TGTGCCAGCAGCTTAGGGGCAGGGAGCATCCCTGAAGCTTTCTTT
>TRBD2|TRBJ2-3|-|TRBV18
CASSVTSGTDTQYF
TGTGCCAGCTCAGTAACTAGCGGCACAGATACGCAGTATTTT
>-|TRBJ2-3|-|TRBV25-1
CASSEPGSTDTQYF
TGTGCCAGCAGTGAACCGGGGAGCACAGATACGCAGTATTTT
>-|TRBJ2-6|-|TRBV6-4
CASSDSGSGANVLTF
TGTGCCAGCAGTGACTCCGGGAGTGGGGCCAACGTCCTGACTTTC
>TRBD1|TRBJ2-4|-|TRBV18
CASSDRENIQYF
TGTGCCAGCTCGGACAGGGAGAACATTCAGTACTTC
>-|TRBJ1-2|-|TRBV9
CASSVAMGSFFGYTF
TGTGCCAGCAGCGTAGCTATGGGCAGTTTTTTTGGCTACACCTTC
>-|TRBJ1-3|-|TRBV14
CASSQAGTSGNTIYF
TGTGCCAGCAGCCAAGCCGGGACGTCAGGAAACACCATATATTTT
>-|TRBJ2-4|once|TRBV19
CASRPGRGKNIQYF
TGTGCCTCCCGCCCTGGGAGAGGCAAAAACATTCAGTACTTC
>-|TRBJ2-7|once|TRBV4-2
CASSQRSYEQYF
TGTGCCAGCAGCCAAAGGTCCTACGAGCAGTACTTC
>-|TRBJ1-1|-|TRBV4-2
CASSQGEGGVTEAFF
TGTGCCAGCAGCCAAGGGGAGGGAGGTGTCACTGAAGCTTTCTTT
>TRBD1|TRBJ1-2|-|TRBV6-6
CASRTPQGNRHGYTF
TGTGCCAGCAGAACACCACAGGGGAATAGACATGGCTACACCTTC
>TRBD2|TRBJ2-5|-|TRBV30
CAPLSGGGSRETQYF
TGTGCCCCCCTATCGGGGGGGGGTTCGAGGGAGACCCAGTACTTC
>TRBD2|TRBJ2-1|-|TRBV6-6
CASSYRREPAYNEQFF
TGTGCCAGCAGTTACCGGCGGGAGCCCGCCTACAATGAGCAGTTCTTC
>-|TRBJ1-1|-|TRBV15
CATRWDGYTEAFF
TGTGCCACCAGGTGGGACGGATACACTGAAGCTTTCTTT
>-|TRBJ2-3|-|TRBV9
CASSLGRSTDTQYF
TGTGCCAGCAGCCTAGGACGGAGCACAGATACGCAGTATTTT
>-|TRBJ2-7|-|TRBV7-9
CASSSQGYEQYF
TGTGCCAGCAGCTCGCAGGGCTACGAGCAGTACTTC
>TRBD1|TRBJ2-7|-|TRBV2
CASSPRTGLSYEQYF
TGTGCCAGCAGTCCCAGGACAGGCCTTTCCTACGAGCAGTACTTC
>-|TRBJ1-2|-|TRBV5-6
CASSLKGTYDYGYTF
TGTGCCAGCAGCTTGAAAGGGACATATGACTATGGCTACACCTTC
>TRBD1|TRBJ2-7|-|TRBV27
CASSRMGTGGRNEQYF
TGTGCCAGCAGTAGGATGGGGACAGGGGGCCGCAACGAGCAGTACTTC
>-|TRBJ2-3|-|TRBV28
CASAGATDTQYF
TGTGCCAGCGCCGGGGCTACAGATACGCAGTATTTT
>-|TRBJ2-1|once|TRBV9
CASSGIQGTYNEQFF
TGTGCCAGCAGCGGAATACAGGGAACCTACAATGAGCAGTTCTTC